This passage covers 10 T cell receptor beta chains from one sample sequenced in a study of human T cells and chemical hapten exposure. Each CDR3 protein gets one entry after TCRdb re-called the RACE reads with MiXCR. The table shows about 40,000 distinct CDR3 sequences, with 8.5% to 10% occurring only once. The time point was: patch test 2, 6 weeks after DPC sensitization. Noted treatment: therapeutic diphenylcyclopropenone sensitization with weekly scalp DPC. The sample in question was whole blood, obtained in connection with sensitization to the hapten diphenylcyclopropenone (DPC). The source is a woman between 40 and 55 years old with alopecia areata. Some clones in this sample may be carry-over from other donors' samples.

This clonotype was seen ten or more times. V and J are TRBV6-5 and TRBJ1-3; the D gene is possibly TRBD1 (6 bases). V lost 7 bases, J lost 4 bases, and 17 bases lay in between. Germline V gene lookup returns CDR1 MNHEY and CDR2 SVGAGI. This CDR3 is 15 amino acids long. CDR3 protein: CASTVLGGEGNTIYF. The CDR3 region has the DNA TGTGCCAGCACGGTTTTGGGGGGCGAAGGAAACACCATATATTTT.

This clonotype was detected ten times or more. The V call is TRBV5-6, the J call TRBJ2-7; the match to TRBD1 covers 7 bases. Per germline, CDR1 SGHDT and CDR2 YYEEEE. V gave up 1 base and J gave up 2 bases; unmatched junction bases: 6. The CDR3 has 15 amino acids. The CDR3 reads CASSLFRTGTYEQYF. CDR3 in DNA: TGTGCCAGCAGCTTGTTCCGGACAGGTACCTACGAGCAGTACTTC.

This clonotype came up a few times. The rearrangement joins TRBV6-1 to TRBJ1-5; the D is unclear. The germline V and J ends were trimmed by 4 bases and 2 bases, with 9 bases remaining between them. The CDR3 is 14 residues long. Germline assignment: CDR1 MNHNS and CDR2 SASEGT. The CDR3 spells CASSGAGRNQPQHF. CDR3 DNA: TGTGCCAGCAGTGGGGCTGGGCGCAATCAGCCCCAGCATTTT.

This clonotype was detected ten times or more. J is TRBJ2-3 and V is TRBV12-3 or TRBV12-4, with D perhaps TRBD1 (5 bases). This CDR3 has 11 residues. V lost 5 bases, J lost 10 bases, and 10 bases lay in between. The DNA for the CDR3 is TGTGCCAGCAGTAGACAGCAGGCGCAGTATTTT. The encoded protein is CASSRQQAQYF.

In its sample, this clonotype is medium-sized. The rearrangement uses TRBV30 and TRBJ2-7, with D perhaps matching TRBD2 (5 bases). The CDR3 has 13 amino acids. Germline CDR1 and CDR2: GTSNPN and SVGIG (reference sequence). V lost 7 bases to trimming and J lost 4 bases, with 17 bases between them. This CDR3 reads CAYLTEEGYEQYF. In DNA form, the CDR3 reads TGTGCCTACCTCACCGAAGAGGGATACGAGCAGTACTTC.

This clonotype was detected many times. V is TRBV2 and J is TRBJ1-6, with D possibly TRBD1 on 5 matching bases. V shed 6 bases and J shed 14 bases, with 20 bases lying between them. There are 14 residues in the CDR3. CDR1 and CDR2 from the germline V gene are SNHLY and FYNNEI. CDR3 DNA: TGTGCCAGCAGCGAGACAGACCGAATTCAGGCCCTCCACTTT. It encodes CASSETDRIQALHF.

Comment on this clonotype: Sequence at one end of the junction differs from germline and may be a read error. V gene TRBV6-1 combines with J gene TRBJ2-3; 13 nucleotides align to TRBD2. CDR1 is MNHNS, CDR2 SASEGT, per germline. The CDR3 runs to 17 residues. Here the CDR3 DNA reads TGTGTCAGCAGTGAAGAACTAGCGGGGGGGCCGACAGATACGCAGTATTTT. Protein sequence: CVSSEELAGGPTDTQYF.

By sample share, this clonotype is medium-sized. The V gene is TRBV11-2, the J gene TRBJ2-7; no definite D call. The CDR3 is 14 residues long. CDR1 is SGHAT and CDR2 is FQNNGV in the germline V gene. The V gene lost 5 bases and the J gene lost 2 bases, with 13 bases spanning the gap. The CDR3 nucleotides are TGTGCCAGCAGCCCCCCATTGACAACCTACGAGCAGTACTTC. This translates into CASSPPLTTYEQYF.

The chain uses TRBV4-1 and TRBJ2-3; unclear D gene. The germline V gene encodes CDR1 MGHRA and CDR2 YSYEKL. Trimming shortened V by 3 bases and J by 2 bases, and 12 bases separated the two germline ends. The CDR3 has 15 residues. DNA of the CDR3: TGCGCCAGCAGCCAGAGACCCGACCTCACAGATACGCAGTATTTT. It translates to CASSQRPDLTDTQYF.

There are many counts of this clonotype. The chain combines TRBV12-3 or TRBV12-4 with TRBJ2-4; possible D gene TRBD1, 5 bases. V lost 3 bases and J lost 11, with 8 bases in between. The CDR3 covers 11 residues. The CDR3 loop reads CASSFKGFQYF. The CDR3 DNA reads as TGTGCCAGCAGTTTTAAGGGGTTTCAGTACTTC.